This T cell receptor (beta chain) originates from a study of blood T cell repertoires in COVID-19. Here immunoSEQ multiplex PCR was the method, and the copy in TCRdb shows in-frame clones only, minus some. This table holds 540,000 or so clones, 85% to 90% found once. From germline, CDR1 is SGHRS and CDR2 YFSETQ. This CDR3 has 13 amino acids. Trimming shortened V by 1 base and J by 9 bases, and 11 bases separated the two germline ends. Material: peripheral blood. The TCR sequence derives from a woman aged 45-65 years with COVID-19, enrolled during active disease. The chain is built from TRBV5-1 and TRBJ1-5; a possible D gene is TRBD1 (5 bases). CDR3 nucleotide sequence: TGCGCCAGCAGCTTGACAGGTCCTGGGCCCCAGCATTTT. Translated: CASSLTGPGPQHF.